This TCR beta chain was found in a study of cytomegalovirus exposure and HLA in healthy donors. Study outcomes and limitations: Reports credit the classifier with highly specific, highly sensitive diagnosis of cytomegalovirus status.

The primer mix had 60 Vbeta and 13 Jbeta primers. Profiling relied on immunoSEQ multiplex PCR, and the TCRdb table lists in-frame clones only, not all of them. The sample carries approximately 150,000 clones, around 80% recorded once. Trimming cost V 6 bases and J 10 bases, with 13 bases left between them. This CDR3 comprises 12 residues. The germline V gene encodes CDR1 KGHSY and CDR2 FQNENV. Concerning this clone: Antigen unknown.

The chain couples TRBV16 to TRBJ1-5; D is unclear. The sample consisted of PBMCs. This TCR was sampled from a male donor in good health and CMV-seronegative. The CDR3 protein is CASSPALVPQHF. CDR3 nucleotides: TGTGCCAGCAGTCCCGCGCTAGTACCCCAGCATTTT.